Listed below are T cell receptor beta chains from one sample, sequenced in a study of T cell responses to AZD1222 COVID-19 vaccine. The table came from immunoSEQ multiplex PCR; TCRdb's copy has only in-frame clones and leaves some out. This sample has under 200,000 clones, with 94% found just once. The source was peripheral blood, collected on day 0 of AZD1222 vaccination. Source of these receptors: an adult in good health. Both conserved end residues are part of each CDR3. Each record gives: clone size, J gene, D gene, CDR3 length, V gene, CDR3 protein, CDR3 DNA. The D gene is left open where the match is weak. Rows may omit the clone size; those that give it use once, few, many or a size class.

NA TRBJ2-7 NA 12 TRBV2 CASRGRSYEQYF TGTGCCAGCAGGGGACGGTCCTACGAGCAGTACTTC
NA TRBJ1-1 NA 12 TRBV28 CASSTAGFVAFF TGTGCCAGCAGTACCGCGGGGTTTGTGGCTTTCTTT
NA TRBJ1-3 NA 14 TRBV7-8 CASSASLEGGTIYF TGTGCCAGCAGCGCATCGCTTGAGGGCGGCACCATATATTTT
NA TRBJ2-7 NA 17 TRBV28 CASIMAQGYRSLYEQYF TGTGCCAGCATAATGGCCCAGGGTTACCGCTCCCTCTACGAGCAGTACTTC
NA TRBJ1-1 NA 13 TRBV5-1 CASSLSQGTEAFF TGCGCCAGCAGCTTGTCCCAGGGAACTGAAGCTTTCTTT
NA TRBJ2-1 NA 15 TRBV9 CASSVGKAHGDEQFF TGTGCCAGCAGCGTTGGTAAAGCCCATGGGGATGAGCAGTTCTTC
NA TRBJ1-2 NA 13 TRBV6-5 CASIQGRPYGYTF TGTGCCAGCATCCAGGGGCGTCCCTATGGCTACACCTTC
NA TRBJ2-1 TRBD1 13 TRBV6-5 CATRGQIYNEQFF TGTGCCACCCGGGGACAGATCTACAATGAGCAGTTCTTC
NA TRBJ2-2 TRBD1 14 TRBV3-1/TRBV3-2 CASSKGAGGGELFF TGTGCCAGCAGCAAGGGGGCTGGTGGAGGGGAGCTGTTTTTT
NA TRBJ1-1 NA 10 TRBV29-1 CSVDPGSAFF TGCAGCGTTGACCCGGGCTCGGCTTTCTTT
NA TRBJ2-7 NA 17 TRBV7-8 CASSPGRGTTHSYEQYF TGTGCCAGCAGCCCGGGCCGGGGCACCACTCACTCCTACGAGCAGTACTTC
NA TRBJ2-1 NA 14 TRBV6-5 CASSWDKAYNEQFF TGTGCCAGCAGCTGGGACAAGGCCTACAATGAGCAGTTCTTC
NA TRBJ1-5 NA 15 TRBV9 CASSEGDVSNQPQHF TGTGCCAGCAGCGAGGGGGACGTGAGCAATCAGCCCCAGCATTTT
NA TRBJ2-7 TRBD2 15 TRBV28 CASIPLAGGSYEQYF TGTGCCAGCATTCCCCTAGCGGGAGGGTCTTACGAGCAGTACTTC
NA TRBJ1-5 TRBD1 21 TRBV2 CASSEAGRSVRDRYSNQPQHF TGTGCCAGCAGTGAAGCCGGTCGTTCTGTCCGGGACAGATATAGCAATCAGCCCCAGCATTTT
NA TRBJ1-1 NA 16 TRBV4-2 CASSQDIVGGNTEAFF TGTGCCAGCAGCCAAGATATAGTAGGGGGGAACACTGAAGCTTTCTTT
NA TRBJ2-4 NA 21 TRBV28 CASSEIQGKVSRSSAKNIQYF TGTGCCAGCAGTGAAATCCAGGGGAAGGTCTCGCGAAGCTCAGCCAAAAACATTCAGTACTTC
NA TRBJ1-3 NA 14 TRBV28 CASSRPSGGNTIYF TGTGCCAGCAGTCGGCCCTCGGGTGGAAACACCATATATTTT
NA TRBJ2-6 NA 15 TRBV11-2 CASSLVESGANVLTF TGTGCCAGCAGTTTAGTCGAATCTGGGGCCAACGTCCTGACTTTC
NA TRBJ2-7 NA 15 TRBV19 CASSIAEGAVDEQYF TGTGCCAGTAGTATAGCGGAGGGGGCCGTGGACGAGCAGTACTTC
NA TRBJ2-7 NA 12 TRBV29-1 CSALGRGHEQYF TGCAGCGCCCTGGGCAGGGGCCACGAGCAGTACTTC
NA TRBJ1-1 NA 14 TRBV19 CASSVSAEGAEAFF TGTGCCAGTAGTGTCTCTGCCGAGGGCGCTGAAGCTTTCTTT
NA TRBJ2-1 NA 15 TRBV21-1 CASSNGGRASNEQFF TGTGCCAGCAGCAATGGCGGGAGGGCCTCCAATGAGCAGTTCTTC
NA TRBJ2-1 NA 17 TRBV4-1 CASSQDLGGRTYNEQFF TGCGCCAGCAGCCAAGATTTAGGGGGGAGAACCTACAATGAGCAGTTCTTC
NA TRBJ2-7 NA 15 TRBV11-1 CASSLGGRISGEQYF TGTGCCAGCAGCTTAGGGGGTAGGATCTCTGGCGAGCAGTACTTC
NA TRBJ2-7 NA 15 TRBV7-6 CASSLEGRPSYEQYF TGTGCCAGCAGCTTAGAAGGCAGGCCCTCCTACGAGCAGTACTTC
NA TRBJ1-2 NA 17 TRBV12-2 CASRLERTGDPAYGYTF TGTGCAAGTCGCTTAGAAAGGACAGGGGATCCCGCCTATGGCTACACCTTC
NA TRBJ1-2 TRBD1 14 TRBV7-2 CASRWGQGVAGYTF TGTGCCAGCAGATGGGGACAGGGGGTAGCTGGCTACACCTTC
NA TRBJ1-1 TRBD1 14 TRBV28 CASSFRQGRTEAFF TGTGCCAGCAGCTTTCGACAGGGGAGAACTGAAGCTTTCTTT
NA TRBJ1-5 TRBD1 14 TRBV5-6 CASSVQGADQPQHF TGTGCCAGCAGCGTACAGGGGGCCGATCAGCCCCAGCATTTT
NA TRBJ1-1 NA 14 TRBV19 CASSIRVWGTEAFF TGTGCCAGTAGTATCCGGGTATGGGGCACTGAAGCTTTCTTT
NA TRBJ1-1 TRBD1 13 TRBV19 CASITTGGTEAFF TGTGCCAGTATAACGACAGGGGGCACTGAAGCTTTCTTT
NA TRBJ2-7 NA 13 TRBV27 CASRQTGYDEQYF TGTGCCAGCCGACAAACAGGGTACGACGAGCAGTACTTC
NA TRBJ2-1 TRBD2 16 TRBV27 CASSFYGTSGSYEQFF TGTGCCAGCAGTTTTTATGGGACTAGCGGGAGCTATGAGCAGTTCTTC
NA TRBJ1-4 NA 15 TRBV6-5 CASSYSKTGPEKLFF TGTGCCAGCAGTTACTCGAAAACAGGCCCAGAAAAACTGTTTTTT
NA TRBJ1-5 TRBD1 14 TRBV28 CASSSDRANQPQHF TGTGCCAGCAGTTCGGACAGGGCCAATCAGCCCCAGCATTTT
NA TRBJ1-2 TRBD1 13 TRBV19 CASSTTGNYGYTF TGTGCCAGTAGTACGACAGGGAACTATGGCTACACCTTC
NA TRBJ1-5 NA 14 TRBV4-3 CASSQSPGLQPQHF TGCGCCAGCAGCCAATCACCTGGTCTACAGCCCCAGCATTTT
once TRBJ2-2 NA 14 TRBV28 CASSLTGSPRELFF TGTGCCAGCAGTTTGACAGGATCACCCCGGGAGCTGTTTTTT
NA TRBJ1-1 NA 14 TRBV7-3 CASSRLSMNTEAFF TGTGCCAGCAGCCGCTTGTCCATGAACACTGAAGCTTTCTTT
NA TRBJ2-1 NA 11 TRBV5-1 CASSPGTWKFF TGCGCCAGCAGTCCCGGAACCTGGAAGTTCTTC
once TRBJ2-1 TRBD2 17 TRBV28 CASSLFRLAGVYNEQFF TGTGCCAGCAGTTTATTTCGACTAGCGGGAGTCTACAATGAGCAGTTCTTC
once TRBJ2-7 TRBD1 13 TRBV5-4 CASRAGGDYEQYF TGTGCCAGCAGGGCAGGGGGAGACTACGAGCAGTACTTC
NA TRBJ1-6 TRBD1 15 TRBV27 CASTSAGTGSSPLHF TGTGCCAGCACCTCCGCCGGGACAGGGTCTTCACCCCTCCACTTT
NA TRBJ2-4 NA 16 TRBV7-2 CASSFLPEGRPDIQYF TGTGCCAGCAGCTTCCTACCCGAGGGAAGGCCGGACATTCAGTACTTC
NA TRBJ2-1 NA 16 TRBV7-3 CASSLTGGLLYNEQFF TGTGCCAGCAGCTTAACGGGGGGTCTACTTTACAATGAGCAGTTCTTC
NA TRBJ1-1 NA 17 TRBV27 CASSLSSSQGTNTEAFF TGTGCCAGCAGTTTATCGAGTAGTCAGGGAACGAACACTGAAGCTTTCTTT
NA TRBJ1-6 NA 14 TRBV3-1/TRBV3-2 CASSQSQFNSPLHF TGTGCCAGCAGCCAATCACAGTTTAATTCACCCCTCCACTTT
NA TRBJ2-1 NA 12 TRBV27 CASSDSYNEQFF TGTGCCAGCAGTGACAGTTACAATGAGCAGTTCTTC
NA TRBJ2-1 TRBD2 18 TRBV11-2 CASSLAVLAGVAYNEQFF TGTGCCAGCAGCTTAGCCGTACTCGCGGGAGTGGCCTACAATGAGCAGTTCTTC
NA TRBJ1-2 NA 14 TRBV6-5 CASSPLGQDYGYTF TGTGCCAGCAGTCCCCTTGGGCAGGACTATGGCTACACCTTC
NA TRBJ2-1 NA 12 TRBV9 CASSVLGTEQFF TGTGCCAGCAGCGTTCTCGGAACTGAGCAGTTCTTC
NA TRBJ2-7 NA 15 TRBV20-1 CSASEAQGGPYEQYF TGCAGTGCTAGTGAAGCACAGGGTGGACCCTACGAGCAGTACTTC
NA TRBJ2-7 TRBD2 16 TRBV4-1 CASSHGTSGRPYEQYF TGCGCCAGCAGCCATGGGACTAGCGGGAGGCCCTACGAGCAGTACTTC